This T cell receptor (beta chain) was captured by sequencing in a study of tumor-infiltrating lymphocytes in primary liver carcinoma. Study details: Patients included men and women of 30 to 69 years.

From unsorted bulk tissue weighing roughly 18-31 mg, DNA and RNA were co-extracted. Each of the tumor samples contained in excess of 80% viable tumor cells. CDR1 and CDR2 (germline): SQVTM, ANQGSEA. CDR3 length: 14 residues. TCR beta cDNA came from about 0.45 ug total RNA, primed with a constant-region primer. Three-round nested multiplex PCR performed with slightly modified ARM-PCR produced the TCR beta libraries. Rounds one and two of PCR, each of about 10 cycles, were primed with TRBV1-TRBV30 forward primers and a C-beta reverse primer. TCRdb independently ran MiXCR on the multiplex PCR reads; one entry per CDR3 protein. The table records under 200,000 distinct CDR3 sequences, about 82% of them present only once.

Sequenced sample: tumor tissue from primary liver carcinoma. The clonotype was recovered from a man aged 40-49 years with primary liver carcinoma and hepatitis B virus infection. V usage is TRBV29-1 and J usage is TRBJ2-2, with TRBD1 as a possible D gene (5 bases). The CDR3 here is CCVDAGTNTGELFF. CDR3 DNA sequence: TGCTGTGTTGACGCAGGGACGAACACCGGGGAGCTGTTTTTT.